The rows below give T cell receptor beta chains drawn from one sample of a study of blood T cell repertoires in COVID-19. The assay was immunoSEQ multiplex PCR, and TCRdb's table has in-frame clones only and misses some. The sample includes 80,000 to 100,000 clones, over 75% of them seen just once. Specimen: peripheral blood. These receptor sequences come from a woman aged 80 or over with active or convalescent COVID-19. Both conserved end residues are part of each CDR3. A D gene is named only where the DNA matches it firmly. Part of the rows lack a size; the others show once, few, many or a class for expanded clones.

j_call,clone_size,v_call,d_call,cdr3_aa,cdr3_nt
TRBJ1-6,NA,TRBV19,TRBD1,CASSANHRGSPLHF,TGTGCCAGTAGTGCTAACCACAGGGGTTCACCCCTCCACTTT
TRBJ2-1,NA,TRBV9,TRBD2,CASSSGLADHEQFF,TGTGCCAGCAGCTCGGGACTAGCGGACCATGAGCAGTTCTTC
TRBJ2-3,NA,TRBV19,TRBD2,CASRTGLAGGSDTQYF,TGTGCCAGTCGGACCGGGCTAGCGGGAGGGTCAGATACGCAGTATTTT
TRBJ1-5,few,TRBV16,NA,CASSPLPPGNSNQPQHF,TGTGCCAGCAGCCCCCTCCCACCGGGTAATAGCAATCAGCCCCAGCATTTT
TRBJ1-5,NA,TRBV28,NA,CASRQSPQPQHF,TGTGCCAGCCGACAGTCCCCCCAGCCCCAGCATTTT
TRBJ1-2,NA,TRBV7-9,TRBD1,CASSPGGPLYGYTF,TGTGCCAGCAGCCCAGGGGGACCCCTCTATGGCTACACCTTC
TRBJ1-4,NA,TRBV4-2,NA,CASSQGGGQNAEKLFF,TGTGCCAGCAGCCAAGGCGGGGGCCAGAACGCGGAAAAACTGTTTTTT
TRBJ2-2,NA,TRBV9,NA,CASSVVKGANTGELFF,TGTGCCAGCAGCGTAGTAAAGGGGGCGAACACCGGGGAGCTGTTTTTT
TRBJ2-7,NA,TRBV7-3,TRBD2,CASSPLAGGPEQYF,TGTGCCAGCAGCCCGCTAGCGGGGGGGCCCGAGCAGTACTTC
TRBJ1-4,NA,TRBV5-1,NA,CASSLNGDSHEKLFF,TGCGCCAGCAGCTTGAATGGAGATAGCCATGAAAAACTGTTTTTT
TRBJ1-4,NA,TRBV10-3,NA,CAISEAGRNEKLFF,TGTGCCATCAGTGAGGCGGGCAGAAATGAAAAACTGTTTTTT
TRBJ2-1,NA,TRBV19,NA,CASSMASSYNEQFF,TGTGCCAGTAGTATGGCAAGCTCCTACAATGAGCAGTTCTTC
TRBJ1-3,NA,TRBV12-3/TRBV12-4,NA,CASSLSAGNTIYF,TGTGCCAGCAGTTTATCAGCGGGAAACACCATATATTTT
TRBJ2-5,NA,TRBV29-1,TRBD2,CSVGGGEGHQETQYF,TGCAGCGTTGGGGGTGGGGAGGGGCATCAAGAGACCCAGTACTTC
TRBJ1-1,NA,TRBV6-6,TRBD1,CASSYWVTGVVTEAFF,TGTGCCAGCAGTTACTGGGTAACAGGGGTAGTCACTGAAGCTTTCTTT
TRBJ2-2,NA,TRBV5-5,TRBD2,CASSPGTSGRNGELFF,TGTGCCAGCAGTCCCGGGACTAGCGGGAGGAACGGGGAGCTGTTTTTT
TRBJ1-5,NA,TRBV5-8,NA,CASSLPPDQPQHF,TGTGCCAGCAGCTTGCCACCGGATCAGCCCCAGCATTTT